What follows are 27 T cell receptor beta chains derived from one specimen sequenced in a study of monozygotic twins with inflammatory bowel disease (dated by TCRdb to 2018 to 2020). The method was 5' RACE. The instrument given in TCRdb is Illumina HiSeq 2500. TCRdb reprocessed the raw reads; every CDR3 protein sequence is a single record, and DNA is not supplied. The sample's clone listing holds some 450,000 distinct CDR3 sequences. 2% to 2.5% of the sample is taken by the ten largest. The sequencing sample was made of blood. These receptors all come from a human donor with ulcerative colitis or Crohn's disease, or a healthy co-twin of an affected twin (not recorded which).

CDR3: CAISESESTDIQYF. The genes are TRBV10-3 and TRBJ2-4; no DNA is available, so the TRBD2 call from TCRdb remains unchecked. The CDR3 is 14 amino acids. CDR1 and CDR2 (germline): ENHRY, SYGVKD.

The chain recombines TRBV4-2 with TRBJ1-1. CDR3 length equals 13 residues. The germline V gene has CDR1 LGHNA and CDR2 YNFKEQ. The CDR3 loop reads CASSQVLNTEAFF.

This chain links TRBV5-1 with TRBJ2-3; the TCRdb D gene call, TRBD2, has no DNA to confirm it. CDR3 size: 16 residues. CDR1 is SGHRS and CDR2 is YFSETQ in the germline V gene. CDR3 sequence: CASSLEVGGAADTQYF.

The chain is built from TRBV3-1 and TRBJ2-7; checking the TCRdb D call of TRBD1 is not possible without DNA. The germline V gene has CDR1 LGHDT and CDR2 YNNKEL (reference sequence). CDR3 length: 18 residues. The CDR3 is CASSQDRDPGQGAVEQYF.

The CDR3 protein is CATSDSYGYTF. The chain joins TRBV24-1 to TRBJ1-2. In germline, CDR1 is KGHDR, CDR2 SFDVKD. The CDR3 length is 11 residues.

V and J are TRBV6-5 and TRBJ1-5; TCRdb's D call of TRBD1 is untestable without DNA. The CDR3 runs to 15 residues. The germline V gene encodes CDR1 MNHEY and CDR2 SVGAGI. CDR3 sequence: CASSWDRGSNQPQHF.

The genes are TRBV12-3 or TRBV12-4 and TRBJ2-7. CDR3 size: 14 residues. The chain's CDR3 is CASSLARVVDEQYF.

The rearrangement links TRBV29-1 to TRBJ1-1; TCRdb picks TRBD1, but there is no DNA to check that call. The CDR3 loop spans 16 amino acids. Per the germline V gene, CDR1 is SQVTM and CDR2 is ANQGSEA. This chain's CDR3 is CSFGILTGGPTSEAFF.

The chain joins TRBV10-3 to TRBJ1-6. Germline V gene sequence: CDR1 ENHRY, CDR2 SYGVKD. This CDR3 has 14 residues. The CDR3 spells CAVWGEGFDSPLHF.

This chain links TRBV7-2 with TRBJ2-3; TCRdb gives TRBD1 as the D gene, but with no DNA this cannot be confirmed. CDR1 SGHTA and CDR2 FQGNSA come from the germline V gene. The CDR3 extends over 11 amino acids. This CDR3 is CASSFGQGGYF.

V usage is TRBV18 and J usage is TRBJ2-1. This CDR3 is built from 15 residues. The germline V gene has CDR1 KGHSH and CDR2 LQKENI. The CDR3 spells CASSPAWTSYNEQFF.

V usage is TRBV2 and J usage is TRBJ2-7; TCRdb's D call, TRBD1, is unchecked because there is no DNA. Germline CDR1 and CDR2: SNHLY and FYNNEI. This CDR3 region has 15 residues. This CDR3 reads CASSPGQGALDVQYF.

This sequence joins TRBV12-3 or TRBV12-4 and TRBJ1-2; TCRdb names TRBD1, which stays unverified in the absence of DNA. This CDR3 is 14 amino acids long. CDR3 region: CASSLFPGDHGYTF.

V and J are TRBV28 and TRBJ1-2. There are 14 residues in the CDR3. Germline CDR1 is MDHEN and CDR2 is SYDVKM. CDR3 residues: CASSSAVMVGGYTF.

J is TRBJ2-1 and V is TRBV5-1. The length of the CDR3 is 13 residues. The germline gives CDR1 SGHRS, CDR2 YFSETQ. CDR3 protein: CASSLDSSNEQFF. Full variable domain (outside the CDR3, taken from reference TRBV5-1 and TRBJ2-1): KAGVTQTPRYLIKTRGQQVTLSCSPISGHRSVSWYQQTPGQGLQFLFEYFSETQRNKGNFPGRFSGRQFSNSRSEMNVSTLELGDSALYLCASSLDSSNEQFFGPGTRLTVL.

CDR3 amino acids: CASGEQYGYTF. This sequence joins TRBV7-2 and TRBJ1-2. The germline V gene has CDR1 SGHTA and CDR2 FQGNSA. The CDR3 has 11 residues.

This rearrangement joins TRBV2 to TRBJ2-1; the D call of TRBD1 rests on TCRdb alone, since no DNA is present to check it. The CDR3 sequence is 13 residues long. CDR1 and CDR2 (germline): SNHLY, FYNNEI. The CDR3 sequence is CASSPGRGNEQFF.

The chain has TRBV20-1 and TRBJ1-1; TCRdb gives TRBD1 as the D gene, but with no DNA this cannot be confirmed. This CDR3 has 13 residues. Germline V gene data show CDR1 as DFQATT and CDR2 as SNEGSKA (reference sequence). The CDR3 protein is CSALGQKNTEAFF.

V gene TRBV7-8 combines with J gene TRBJ1-1; checking the TCRdb D call of TRBD1 is not possible without DNA. The CDR3 covers 14 residues. Germline lookup yields CDR1 SGHVS and CDR2 FQNEAQ. CDR3 sequence: CASAITGAGTEAFF.

The V gene is TRBV5-1, the J gene TRBJ2-3; TCRdb selects TRBD1, and the lack of DNA leaves this call unchecked. The germline V gene encodes CDR1 SGHRS and CDR2 YFSETQ. This CDR3 spans 13 amino acids. CDR3 in amino acids: CASSVTGSDTQYF.

This chain links TRBV19 with TRBJ1-5; as DNA is missing, the TRBD1 call by TCRdb cannot be tested. Germline lookup yields CDR1 LNHDA and CDR2 SQIVND (reference sequence). The CDR3 covers 17 residues. The CDR3 protein is CASSIEGGGQIGQPQHF.

The chain recombines TRBV10-3 with TRBJ2-2; the D call from TCRdb, TRBD2, cannot be confirmed without DNA. The CDR3 is made up of 14 amino acids. The germline gives CDR1 ENHRY, CDR2 SYGVKD. CDR3: CAISLAQDTGELFF.

The chain recombines TRBV2 with TRBJ2-3; TCRdb lists TRBD2, though no DNA is available to test this call. Germline loops: CDR1 SNHLY, CDR2 FYNNEI. This CDR3 contains 13 residues. CDR3 in amino acids: CASTLLETDTQYF.

This chain joins TRBV19 and TRBJ2-4; TCRdb gives TRBD1 as the D gene, but with no DNA this cannot be confirmed. This CDR3 is 14 amino acids long. CDR1 is LNHDA and CDR2 is SQIVND in the germline V gene (reference sequence). This CDR3 is CASSVTVAKNIQYF.

The chain couples TRBV25-1 to TRBJ2-4. Germline V CDR1 and CDR2: MGHDK, SYGVNS. The CDR3 runs to 14 residues. CDR3 sequence reads: CASSDLQTMGIQYF.

The chain recombines TRBV11-2 with TRBJ2-7; TCRdb gives TRBD2 as the D gene, but with no DNA this cannot be confirmed. Germline-derived CDR1 and CDR2 are SGHAT and FQNNGV. The CDR3 runs to 14 residues. The CDR3 loop reads CASMEGVGVYEQYF.

The V and J genes are TRBV4-3 and TRBJ1-5; TCRdb selects TRBD1, and the lack of DNA leaves this call unchecked. Germline-derived CDR1 and CDR2 are LGHNA and YSLEER. The CDR3 is 16 amino acids. CDR3 in amino acids: CASSQDRDGINQPQHF.